The present entry profiles one TCR beta chain with its context. Its antigen remains unidentified. This specimen comes from a study of cytomegalovirus exposure and HLA in healthy donors. Study-level information: For the approximately 400 genotyped donors, 81% fell within the Caucasian-associated ancestry cluster. Study outcomes and limitations: Donors belonging to an Asian-associated ancestry cluster reportedly showed fewer N-insertions in productive TCRs than the approximately 700-donor mean, according to what a later analysis found. Presence/absence analyses rested on an assumption that sequencing depth was roughly uniform across donors. After further analysis at a later stage, roughly 16,000 TCR beta sequences were associated with HLA alleles at 0.05 false discovery rate.

Primers included in the PCR were 60 Vbeta and 13 Jbeta primers. Method: immunoSEQ multiplex PCR; TCRdb's copy keeps in-frame clones and lacks some. The data show 150,000 or so clones, 75% to 85% seen once. V dropped 1 base and J dropped 0; count of bases not matched to a gene: 10. The CDR3 runs to 18 residues. In germline, CDR1 is SGHRS, CDR2 YFSETQ. The genes are TRBV5-1 and TRBJ2-7, with 10 bases identical to TRBD2. The sample comprised PBMCs. This clonotype was obtained from a woman aged 40 to 55 in good health and CMV-seropositive. The CDR3: CASSLRGLAEISSYEQYF. The CDR3 region has the DNA TGCGCCAGCAGCTTGCGCGGACTAGCGGAGATATCCTCCTACGAGCAGTACTTC. Based on the CDR3 plus reference TRBV5-1 and TRBJ2-7, the full variable domain is KAGVTQTPRYLIKTRGQQVTLSCSPISGHRSVSWYQQTPGQGLQFLFEYFSETQRNKGNFPGRFSGRQFSNSRSEMNVSTLELGDSALYLCASSLRGLAEISSYEQYFGPGTRLTVT.